Following are 19 T cell receptor beta chains from one sample sequenced in a study of identical twins. TCRdb reanalysed the 5' RACE reads using MiXCR and keeps one entry per CDR3 protein. This table holds 540,000 or so distinct CDR3 sequences, about a fifth found once. The same sample was also studied in work on yellow fever vaccine responses in identical twins.

Sequencing was done on a sample of CD4+ T cells sorted from blood. The origin of the receptors is a woman aged 18-29 years in good health.

This clonotype was counted ten times or more. The chain uses TRBV12-3 or TRBV12-4 and TRBJ2-3, with D perhaps TRBD1 (6 bases). The V end lost 10 bases, the J end lost 2 bases, and 13 bases lay between the germline ends. The CDR3 extends over 13 amino acids. The CDR3 DNA reads as TGTGCCACCACGGACAGAAACACAGATACGCAGTATTTT. This encodes CATTDRNTDTQYF.

The V call is TRBV11-2, the J call TRBJ2-3; 9 positions match TRBD2. The V gene end was trimmed by 6 bases and the J gene end by 2 bases; junction bases not matched to a gene: 6. Per germline, CDR1 SGHAT and CDR2 FQNNGV. CDR3 length: 15 amino acids. CDR3 coding DNA: TGTGCCAGCAGGCTAGCGGGGCTTTACACAGATACGCAGTATTTT. Amino acid sequence: CASRLAGLYTDTQYF.

This clonotype appeared a few times. The chain recombines TRBV28 with TRBJ2-3; the match to TRBD2 covers 14 bases. Germline V gene lookup returns CDR1 MDHEN and CDR2 SYDVKM. V lost 5 bases and J lost 5; bases outside the gene matches: 6. This CDR3 contains 16 residues. The CDR3 sequence is CASSMTSGGAGDTQYF. The CDR3 DNA sequence: TGTGCCAGCAGTATGACTAGCGGGGGGGCGGGAGATACGCAGTATTTT.

This clonotype has a handful of counts. The CDR3 DNA reads as TGCGCCAGCAGCATCGATCCGGGACCCGATACAGATACGCAGTATTTT. As protein: CASSIDPGPDTDTQYF. This chain joins TRBV5-1 and TRBJ2-3; tentatively, D is TRBD1 or TRBD2 (5 bases each). CDR3 length: 16 residues. Trimming left V 4 bases short and J 3 bases short, with 18 bases between. Germline values: CDR1 SGHRS, CDR2 YFSETQ.

This clonotype was observed a handful of times. The chain links TRBV14 to TRBJ2-7; D is possibly TRBD2 (6 bases). The CDR3 sequence is 17 residues long. Trimming shortened V by 0 bases and J by 0 bases, and 15 bases separated the two germline ends. CDR1 is SGHDN and CDR2 is FVKESK in the germline V gene. CDR3 region: CASSQDLGSGDSYEQYF. CDR3 coding DNA: TGTGCCAGCAGCCAAGATCTTGGTAGCGGAGACTCCTACGAGCAGTACTTC.

The CDR3 sequence: CASSFSGKSGNTIYF. In DNA form, the CDR3 reads TGTGCCAGCAGTTTTTCGGGTAAATCTGGAAACACCATATATTTT. The chain employs TRBV12-3 or TRBV12-4 and TRBJ1-3; D is ambiguous. The CDR3 runs to 15 residues. The V gene lost 3 bases and the J gene lost 1 base, with 10 bases spanning the gap.

This clonotype was counted a few times. The chain is built from TRBV9 and TRBJ1-1; possibly TRBD1 for D (6 bases). V lost 1 base and J 1 base, leaving 11 bases between the germline ends. From germline, CDR1 is SGDLS and CDR2 YYNGEE. This CDR3 spans 15 amino acids. CDR3 DNA sequence: TGTGCCAGCAGCGTACAGGGGCTCTGGAACACTGAAGCTTTCTTT. It encodes CASSVQGLWNTEAFF.

The CDR3 spells CASSQEVQQHYEQYF. The CDR3 DNA sequence: TGTGCCAGCAGCCAAGAAGTTCAACAGCACTACGAGCAGTACTTC. J is TRBJ2-7 and V is TRBV4-2; no clear D. The CDR3 runs to 15 residues. V lost 0 bases, J lost 3 bases, and 12 bases lay in between. Germline V gives CDR1 LGHNA, CDR2 YNFKEQ.

A few counts support this clonotype. The CDR3: CASSLEGFFETQYF. CDR3 DNA: TGTGCCAGCAGCTTAGAAGGGTTTTTCGAGACCCAGTACTTC. The genes are TRBV7-2 and TRBJ2-5; no reliable D call. Germline V lookup: CDR1 SGHTA, CDR2 FQGNSA. V was trimmed by 1 base and J by 5 bases, leaving 11 bases between them. This CDR3 region has 14 residues. Together with reference TRBV7-2 and TRBJ2-5, the CDR3 gives the full variable domain: GAGVSQSPSNKVTEKGKDVELRCDPISGHTALYWYRQSLGQGLEFLIYFQGNSAPDKSGLPSDRFSAERTGGSVSTLTIQRTQQEDSAVYLCASSLEGFFETQYFGPGTRLLVL.

This clonotype was seen a handful of times. The gene calls are TRBV12-3 or TRBV12-4 and TRBJ1-1, with D uncertain. Trimming removed 0 bases from V and 7 bases from J, with 15 bases in between. This CDR3 comprises 15 residues. The CDR3, as DNA: TGTGCCAGCAGTTTAGCGCTAACGGGCGGAATTGAAGCTTTCTTT. This sequence encodes CASSLALTGGIEAFF.

The rearrangement uses TRBV2 and TRBJ2-2; TRBD1 matches at 9 bases. V shed 6 bases, J shed 4 bases, and the junction held 6 bases outside the gene matches. CDR1 and CDR2 (germline): SNHLY, FYNNEI. The CDR3 length is 15 residues. CDR3 loop: CASRADRGGTGELFF. The CDR3 region has the DNA TGTGCCAGCAGGGCGGACAGGGGTGGCACCGGGGAGCTGTTTTTT.

V gene TRBV29-1 combines with J gene TRBJ2-5; TRBD2 might be the D (5 bases). The CDR3 consists of 12 residues. Germline CDR1 is SQVTM and CDR2 is ANQGSEA. V was clipped by 5 bases and J by 5 bases, with 12 bases between them. The CDR3 protein is CSVLERSETQYF. The CDR3 region has the DNA TGCAGCGTTTTGGAGCGGTCGGAGACCCAGTACTTC.

This clonotype was counted only a few times. This chain uses TRBV7-8 with TRBJ2-1; no firm D call. The CDR3 runs 15 residues. CDR1 SGHVS and CDR2 FQNEAQ come from the germline V gene. V lost 4 bases, J lost 6 bases, and 16 bases lay in between. CDR3 DNA: TGTGCCAGCAGCTATACTACGTTGGGAACCAATGAGCAGTTCTTC. This codes for CASSYTTLGTNEQFF.

Ten or more counts support this clonotype. The CDR3 is CASSQFGYNEQFF. Written as DNA, the CDR3 is TGTGCCAGCAGCCAGTTTGGCTACAATGAGCAGTTCTTC. The V call is TRBV21-1, the J call TRBJ2-1. TRBV21-1 is a pseudogene locus. The CDR3 spans 13 residues.

There are many counts of this clonotype. The V and J genes are TRBV20-1 and TRBJ2-2; D gene unclear. V was trimmed by 4 bases and J by 2 bases, leaving 11 bases between them. This CDR3 spans 14 amino acids. Germline loops: CDR1 DFQATT, CDR2 SNEGSKA (reference sequence). The CDR3 loop is CSATGLGNTGELFF. The CDR3 DNA reads as TGCAGTGCTACGGGCCTCGGTAACACCGGGGAGCTGTTTTTT.

The V and J genes are TRBV12-3 or TRBV12-4 and TRBJ1-6, with TRBD1 matching 8 bases. This CDR3 is built from 13 residues. Trimming took 6 bases from V and 10 from J; bases not matched to a gene: 5. DNA of the CDR3: TGTGCCAGCAGACCCTCAGGGGGCTCACCCCTCCACTTT. Translating gives CASRPSGGSPLHF.

This clonotype has only a few counts. The chain employs TRBV12-3 or TRBV12-4 and TRBJ2-1; D perhaps matches TRBD1 (6 bases). The CDR3 is 15 amino acids. Trimming took off 2 bases at V and 4 bases at J, with 12 bases between the two ends. The CDR3 reads CASSLRGGPYNEQFF. CDR3 nucleotide sequence: TGTGCCAGCAGTTTAAGAGGGGGACCTTACAATGAGCAGTTCTTC.

This chain joins TRBV20-1 and TRBJ2-2, with D hard to call. Trimming took off 5 bases at V and 1 base at J, with 5 bases between the two ends. The germline CDR1 and CDR2 sequences are DFQATT and SNEGSKA (reference sequence). This CDR3 has 12 residues. CDR3 in amino acids: CSAPENTGELFF. CDR3 in DNA: TGCAGTGCTCCCGAGAACACCGGGGAGCTGTTTTTT.

This clonotype occurred a few times. CDR3 residues: CASSLAAGGPETQYF. The CDR3 nucleotides are TGCGCCAGCAGCTTGGCAGCGGGGGGGCCTGAGACCCAGTACTTC. The chain joins TRBV5-1 to TRBJ2-5, with 10 bases lining up with TRBD2. From germline, CDR1 is SGHRS and CDR2 YFSETQ. With V trimmed by 0 bases and J by 5 bases, 4 bases remained unmatched. This CDR3 is 15 amino acids long.